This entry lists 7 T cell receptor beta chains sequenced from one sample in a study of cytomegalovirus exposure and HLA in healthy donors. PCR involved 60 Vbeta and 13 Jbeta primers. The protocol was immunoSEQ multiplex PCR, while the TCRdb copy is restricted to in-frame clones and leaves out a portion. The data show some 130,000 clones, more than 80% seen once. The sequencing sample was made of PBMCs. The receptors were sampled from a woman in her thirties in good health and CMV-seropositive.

CDR3 protein: CASSPEAGGPPFF. The DNA for the CDR3 is TGTGCCAGCTCACCGGAGGCGGGGGGGCCTCCGTTCTTC. V gene TRBV18 combines with J gene TRBJ2-1, with 9 nucleotides matching TRBD2. Germline trimming cut 3 bases from V and 15 bases from J; bases unmatched to any gene: 9. This CDR3 spans 13 amino acids. From germline, CDR1 is KGHSH and CDR2 LQKENI.

The CDR3 is CASSLRGYETQYF. CDR3 nucleotides: TGTGCCAGCAGCCTTAGGGGTTACGAGACCCAGTACTTC. This chain links TRBV4-2 with TRBJ2-5; the D gene is possibly TRBD1 (5 bases). The V and J ends lost 4 bases and 5 bases respectively, with 11 bases between them. The CDR3 contains 13 residues. From germline, CDR1 is LGHNA and CDR2 YNFKEQ.

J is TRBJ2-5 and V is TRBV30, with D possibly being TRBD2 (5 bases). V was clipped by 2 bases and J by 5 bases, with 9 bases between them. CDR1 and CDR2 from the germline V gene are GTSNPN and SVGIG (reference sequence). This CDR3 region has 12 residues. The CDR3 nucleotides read TGTGCCTGGAGTCCAGGCGGGGAGACCCAGTACTTC. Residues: CAWSPGGETQYF.

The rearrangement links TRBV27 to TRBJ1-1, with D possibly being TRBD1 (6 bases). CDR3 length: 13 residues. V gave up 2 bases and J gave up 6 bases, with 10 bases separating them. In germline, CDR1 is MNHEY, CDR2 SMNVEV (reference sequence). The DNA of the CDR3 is TGTGCCAGCAGTTTAGGGGGACAATCTGAAGCTTTCTTT. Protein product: CASSLGGQSEAFF.

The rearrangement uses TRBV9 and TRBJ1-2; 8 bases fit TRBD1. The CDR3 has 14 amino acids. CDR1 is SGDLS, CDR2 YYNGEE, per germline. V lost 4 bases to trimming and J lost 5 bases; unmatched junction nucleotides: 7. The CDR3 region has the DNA TGTGCCAGCAGCCGTTCTGACAGGGGATATGGCTACACCTTC. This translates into CASSRSDRGYGYTF.

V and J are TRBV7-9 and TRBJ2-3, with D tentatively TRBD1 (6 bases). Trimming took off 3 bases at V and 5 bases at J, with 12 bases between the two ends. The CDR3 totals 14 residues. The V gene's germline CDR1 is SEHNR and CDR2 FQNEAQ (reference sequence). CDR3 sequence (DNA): TGTGCCAGCAGCTTTTTACCGGGACAAGATACGCAGTATTTT. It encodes CASSFLPGQDTQYF.

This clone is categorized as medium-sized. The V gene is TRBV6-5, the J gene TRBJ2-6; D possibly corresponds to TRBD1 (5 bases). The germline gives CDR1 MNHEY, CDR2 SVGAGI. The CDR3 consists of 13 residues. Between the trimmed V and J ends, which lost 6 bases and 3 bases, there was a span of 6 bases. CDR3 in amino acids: CASSRVGANVLTF. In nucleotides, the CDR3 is TGTGCCAGCAGCAGGGTTGGGGCCAACGTCCTGACTTTC.